A single sample is the source of the 12 T cell receptor beta chains below, sequenced in a study of CD8 T cells in ankylosing spondylitis. MiXCR was run by TCRdb on the 5' RACE reads, yielding one entry per CDR3 protein. The data hold about 42,000 distinct CDR3 sequences, with more than 3% observed a single time. The specimen was blood, either unsorted or a sorted T cell fraction (not recorded which). The receptor set was obtained from a female donor with ankylosing spondylitis or in good health (not recorded which).

There are many counts of this clonotype. The V call is TRBV9, the J call TRBJ1-4; no reliable D call. The CDR3 has 14 residues. Trimming removed 1 base at V and 5 bases at J, with 9 bases between. From germline, CDR1 is SGDLS and CDR2 YYNGEE. The CDR3 DNA is TGTGCCAGCAGCGTACAGTCTCAGAATGAAAAACTGTTTTTT. Translated, it gives CASSVQSQNEKLFF. Together with reference TRBV9 and TRBJ1-4, the CDR3 gives the full variable domain: DSGVTQTPKHLITATGQRVTLRCSPRSGDLSVYWYQQSLDQGLQFLIQYYNGEERAKGNILERFSAQQFPDLHSELNLSSLELGDSALYFCASSVQSQNEKLFFGSGTQLSVL.

This clonotype was seen at least ten times. The CDR3 nucleotides read TGTGCCAGCAGCGTTAAGGCAGGGGATTCAGATACGCAGTATTTT. As protein: CASSVKAGDSDTQYF. The J gene is TRBJ2-3, the V gene TRBV9, with D perhaps matching TRBD1 (6 bases). CDR1 and CDR2 from the germline V gene are SGDLS and YYNGEE. V gave up 2 bases and J gave up 4 bases, with 14 bases separating them. The CDR3 runs 15 residues.

In this sample, this clonotype turned up many times. The chain uses TRBV9 and TRBJ1-1; tentative D call: TRBD1 (6 bases). Per germline, CDR1 SGDLS and CDR2 YYNGEE. CDR3 size: 14 residues. V was trimmed by 1 base and J by 5 bases, leaving 12 bases between them. CDR3 nucleotide sequence: TGTGCCAGCAGCGTAAACAGGGTATCAACTGAAGCTTTCTTT. This translates into CASSVNRVSTEAFF.

The chain has TRBV9 and TRBJ2-1; D gene uncertain. From germline, CDR1 is SGDLS and CDR2 YYNGEE. This CDR3 is built from 16 residues. V lost 0 bases, J lost 4 bases, and 14 bases lay in between. The CDR3 DNA sequence: TGTGCCAGCAGCGTAGATTCAGCGATGACGTACAATGAGCAGTTCTTC. This encodes CASSVDSAMTYNEQFF.

Ten or more counts support this clonotype. This chain uses TRBV9 with TRBJ2-3, with D unclear. There are 15 residues in the CDR3. Trimming shortened V by 4 bases and J by 2 bases, and 14 bases separated the two germline ends. CDR1 is SGDLS and CDR2 is YYNGEE in the germline V gene. CDR3 amino acids: CASSPTPTPTDTQYF. The CDR3 coding sequence is TGTGCCAGCAGCCCCACTCCGACACCCACAGATACGCAGTATTTT.

This clonotype appeared many times. The rearrangement uses TRBV9 and TRBJ1-1; TRBD1 matches at 9 bases. Germline CDR1 and CDR2: SGDLS and YYNGEE. Trimming cost V 4 bases and J 4 bases; bases outside gene matches: 5. CDR3 length: 14 residues. In DNA form, the CDR3 reads TGTGCCAGCAGCAAGGGACAGGGACGCACTGAAGCTTTCTTT. It codes for CASSKGQGRTEAFF. The variable domain in full, completed from reference TRBV9 and TRBJ1-1, reads DSGVTQTPKHLITATGQRVTLRCSPRSGDLSVYWYQQSLDQGLQFLIQYYNGEERAKGNILERFSAQQFPDLHSELNLSSLELGDSALYFCASSKGQGRTEAFFGQGTRLTVV.

This clonotype was observed many times. The chain recombines TRBV9 with TRBJ2-1; weak D call: TRBD1 (5 bases). Trimming shortened V by 4 bases and J by 13 bases, and 18 bases separated the two germline ends. This CDR3 spans 13 amino acids. Germline V lookup: CDR1 SGDLS, CDR2 YYNGEE. The CDR3 DNA is TGTGCCAGCAGCACAGGACCTGGGTGGGCCCAGTTCTTC. Translating it yields CASSTGPGWAQFF.

This clonotype was seen at least ten times. The rearrangement joins TRBV9 to TRBJ2-5; 7 bases are a match to TRBD1. This CDR3 region has 15 residues. V lost 4 bases and J lost 5; bases outside the gene matches: 11. Germline loops: CDR1 SGDLS, CDR2 YYNGEE. CDR3 in DNA: TGTGCCAGCAGCCTAGGGGGCACCAAAGCGGAGACCCAGTACTTC. This gives the protein CASSLGGTKAETQYF.

V usage is TRBV9 and J usage is TRBJ2-7; 9 bases are a match to TRBD1. CDR1 is SGDLS, CDR2 YYNGEE, per germline. J lost 2 bases, V lost 6 bases, and 9 bases had no gene match. The length of the CDR3 is 15 residues. The CDR3 loop reads CASTLVGDRAYEQYF. In nucleotides, the CDR3 is TGTGCCAGCACTCTTGTGGGGGACAGGGCCTACGAGCAGTACTTC.

The sample holds many counts of this clonotype. V gene TRBV9 combines with J gene TRBJ2-5, with 7 bases identical to TRBD2. V dropped 3 bases and J dropped 1; count of bases not matched to a gene: 3. Germline assignment: CDR1 SGDLS and CDR2 YYNGEE. This CDR3 is 14 amino acids long. CDR3 amino acids: CASSARGTQETQYF. For the CDR3, the DNA is TGTGCCAGCAGCGCGCGGGGGACCCAAGAGACCCAGTACTTC. Full variable domain (remainder filled in from reference TRBV9 and TRBJ2-5): DSGVTQTPKHLITATGQRVTLRCSPRSGDLSVYWYQQSLDQGLQFLIQYYNGEERAKGNILERFSAQQFPDLHSELNLSSLELGDSALYFCASSARGTQETQYFGPGTRLLVL.

This clonotype was picked up many times. The chain joins TRBV9 to TRBJ2-1; D ambiguous. CDR1 is SGDLS, CDR2 YYNGEE, per germline. The CDR3 totals 13 residues. Deletions cut 0 bases from V and 4 bases from J, with 5 bases between. CDR3 amino acids: CASSVATYNEQFF. CDR3 in DNA: TGTGCCAGCAGCGTAGCTACTTACAATGAGCAGTTCTTC.

This clonotype was observed at least ten times. The J gene is TRBJ1-1, the V gene TRBV9, with D possibly matching TRBD1 (6 bases). The CDR3 runs 13 residues. V was pared by 0 bases and J by 9 bases, with 12 bases between. CDR1 and CDR2 (germline): SGDLS, YYNGEE. In nucleotides, the CDR3 is TGTGCCAGCAGCGTAGAATCAGGGGCCCAAGCTTTCTTT. This encodes CASSVESGAQAFF. Variable domain in full (rest from reference TRBV9 and TRBJ1-1): DSGVTQTPKHLITATGQRVTLRCSPRSGDLSVYWYQQSLDQGLQFLIQYYNGEERAKGNILERFSAQQFPDLHSELNLSSLELGDSALYFCASSVESGAQAFFGQGTRLTVV.